Below, 20 T cell receptor beta chains from the same sample are listed, as sequenced in a study of technical replicates of blood from a few donors. Produced via immunoSEQ multiplex PCR; TCRdb's table is partial and in-frame only. Found here are around 83,000 clones, around 94% of them singletons; the top ten hold 0.2% to 0.3%. The source material was T cells isolated from PBMCs. All receptors derive from a human donor in good health.

This clone appeared once. The chain employs TRBV6-5 and TRBJ1-2; D not resolved. V lost 6 bases and J lost 1, with 9 bases in between. CDR1 is MNHEY and CDR2 is SVGAGI in the germline V gene. The CDR3 sequence is 13 residues long. The CDR3 DNA is TGTGCCAGCAGGCCAGGCTTTAACTATGGCTACACCTTC. This sequence encodes CASRPGFNYGYTF.

J is TRBJ2-3 and V is TRBV7-6, with no clear D. CDR3 length equals 13 residues. Germline V gene data show CDR1 as SGHVS and CDR2 as FNYEAQ. The V end lost 4 bases, the J end lost 2 bases, and 7 bases lay between the germline ends. CDR3 in amino acids: CASSSHITDTQYF. The CDR3, as DNA: TGTGCCAGCAGCTCACATATCACAGATACGCAGTATTTT. Based on the CDR3 plus reference TRBV7-6 and TRBJ2-3, the full variable domain is GAGVSQSPRYKVTKRGQDVALRCDPISGHVSLYWYRQALGQGPEFLTYFNYEAQQDKSGLPNDRFSAERPEGSISTLTIQRTEQRDSAMYRCASSSHITDTQYFGPGTRLTVL.

The chain is built from TRBV5-1 and TRBJ2-1, with D possibly matching TRBD2 (5 bases). The CDR3 sequence is 14 residues long. CDR1 is SGHRS, CDR2 YFSETQ, per germline. With 0 bases removed from V and 7 bases from J, the gap between germline ends came to 11 bases. Here the CDR3 DNA reads TGCGCCAGCAGCTTGGGAGGGATTGGTAATGAGCAGTTCTTC. Translated, it gives CASSLGGIGNEQFF.

The rearrangement uses TRBV1 and TRBJ2-1; the D call in the table, TRBD2, was not verified against the DNA. TRBV1 is tagged as a pseudogene. The length of the CDR3 is 16 residues. CDR3 amino acids: CTSSLCPIPGLARAFF. For the CDR3, the DNA is TGCACCAGCAGCCTCTGTCCCATACCGGGACTAGCAAGAGCGTTCTTC.

This clone appeared once. The chain joins TRBV27 to TRBJ2-1; D possibly corresponds to TRBD2 (5 bases). The CDR3 length is 14 residues. In germline, CDR1 is MNHEY, CDR2 SMNVEV (reference sequence). V lost 5 bases to trimming and J lost 5 bases, with 13 bases between them. The CDR3 loop is CASSVGGPHNEQFF. CDR3 sequence (DNA): TGTGCCAGCAGTGTCGGAGGACCTCACAATGAGCAGTTCTTC.

The chain couples TRBV7-6 to TRBJ1-5; unclear D gene. CDR1 SGHVS and CDR2 FNYEAQ come from the germline V gene. The CDR3 extends over 13 amino acids. The ends were cut back, 4 bases at V and 5 bases at J, with 9 bases in the middle. DNA for the CDR3: TGTGCCAGCAGCTCCGGGAATTATCAGCCCCAGCATTTT. The encoded protein is CASSSGNYQPQHF.

The sample holds one count of this clone. The V and J genes are TRBV9 and TRBJ2-6; D perhaps matches TRBD2 (6 bases). V was clipped by 3 bases and J by 0 bases, with 7 bases between them. Germline V gene data show CDR1 as SGDLS and CDR2 as YYNGEE. This CDR3 is 15 amino acids long. CDR3 nucleotides: TGTGCCAGCAGCGCGGGACTCTCTGGGGCCAACGTCCTGACTTTC. Translating it yields CASSAGLSGANVLTF.

The chain recombines TRBV5-1 with TRBJ2-6, with TRBD1 as a possible D gene (5 bases). The CDR3 runs to 17 residues. CDR1 SGHRS and CDR2 YFSETQ come from the germline V gene. V dropped 0 bases and J dropped 4 bases, with 14 bases sitting between them. The DNA for the CDR3 is TGCGCCAGCAGCTTGGCCATACAGGTAGCAGGGGCCAACGTCCTGACTTTC. Its protein is CASSLAIQVAGANVLTF.

The chain uses TRBV6-5 and TRBJ1-2, with D possibly TRBD1 on 6 matching bases. V was clipped by 6 bases and J by 8 bases, with 13 bases between them. The V gene's germline CDR1 is MNHEY and CDR2 SVGAGI. The CDR3 loop spans 12 amino acids. The CDR3: CASRPDRHGYTF. CDR3 nucleotides: TGTGCCAGCAGACCCGACAGGCACGGCTACACCTTC.

In DNA, the CDR3 is TGTGCCAGCAGTGACTCGATGGGACAGGGCGATATAAAATATGGCTACACCTTC. It is translated as CASSDSMGQGDIKYGYTF. This sequence joins TRBV6-4 and TRBJ1-2; 9 bases line up with TRBD1. Germline V gene lookup returns CDR1 MRHNA and CDR2 SNTAGT. The CDR3 is 18 residues long. The trim removed 0 bases at V and 5 bases at J, leaving 13 bases unmatched.

The table lists this clone with a count of one. The V and J genes are TRBV30 and TRBJ2-7; a possible D gene is TRBD1 (6 bases). Germline CDR1 reads GTSNPN; CDR2 reads SVGIG (reference sequence). Trimming removed 2 bases from V and 0 bases from J, with 11 bases in between. The CDR3 length is 14 residues. The CDR3 DNA reads TGTGCCTGGAGTCGGGACATTAGCTCCTACGAGCAGTACTTC. Protein sequence: CAWSRDISSYEQYF.

The rearrangement joins TRBV6-1 to TRBJ2-7; 10 positions agree with TRBD1. V gave up 6 bases and J gave up 5 bases; unmatched junction bases: 7. CDR3 size: 14 residues. Looked up from germline, CDR1 is MNHNS and CDR2 is SASEGT. The CDR3 here is CASSPGTGVNEQYF. The CDR3 coding sequence is TGTGCCAGCAGCCCCGGGACAGGGGTTAACGAGCAGTACTTC.

The V gene is TRBV18, the J gene TRBJ1-3, with TRBD1 as a possible D gene (5 bases). Trimming took off 1 base at V and 7 bases at J, with 17 bases between the two ends. Germline CDR1 KGHSH, CDR2 LQKENI. The CDR3 consists of 16 residues. CDR3 bases: TGTGCCAGCTCACCACGGGAGGAGGGGTCGTGGAACACCATATATTTT. This codes for CASSPREEGSWNTIYF.

J is TRBJ1-2 and V is TRBV15; D not resolved. CDR3 length: 17 residues. V lost 3 bases, J lost 4 bases, and 21 bases lay in between. Looked up from germline, CDR1 is LNHNV and CDR2 is YYDKDF (reference sequence). As DNA, the CDR3 is TGTGCCACCAGCAGCAAGGCAGGCGGGGTCACACCCTATGGCTACACCTTC. It codes for CATSSKAGGVTPYGYTF.

The J gene is TRBJ1-2, the V gene TRBV19; 7 positions match TRBD1. Trimming at V came to 2 bases and at J to 3 bases, leaving 6 bases not matched to a gene. This CDR3 contains 15 residues. Germline V CDR1 and CDR2: LNHDA, SQIVND (reference sequence). In DNA form, the CDR3 reads TGTGCCAGTAGTATATTAACAGGGGTCGACTATGGCTACACCTTC. It yields the protein CASSILTGVDYGYTF.

The V call is TRBV7-8, the J call TRBJ1-1; D may be TRBD1 (6 bases). The CDR3 totals 18 residues. Germline CDR1 and CDR2: SGHVS and FQNEAQ. V gave up 5 bases and J gave up 1 base, with 23 bases separating them. The CDR3 nucleotides are TGTGCCAGCAGCACCTACAGGGTGGGGTCGGCGCCGAACACTGAAGCTTTCTTT. This sequence encodes CASSTYRVGSAPNTEAFF. Based on the CDR3 plus reference TRBV7-8 and TRBJ1-1, the full variable domain is GAGVSQSPRYKVAKRGQDVALRCDPISGHVSLFWYQQALGQGPEFLTYFQNEAQLDKSGLPSDRFFAERPEGSVSTLKIQRTQQEDSAVYLCASSTYRVGSAPNTEAFFGQGTRLTVV.

The V and J genes are TRBV7-9 and TRBJ2-7; the match to TRBD1 covers 9 bases. The V and J ends lost 1 base and 2 bases, in that order; junction bases with no gene match: 0. CDR3 length: 14 residues. Germline V gene data show CDR1 as SEHNR and CDR2 as FQNEAQ (reference sequence). CDR3 coding DNA: TGTGCCAGCAGCTTAGGGACAGGGGCCTACGAGCAGTACTTC. This sequence encodes CASSLGTGAYEQYF.

The chain links TRBV19 to TRBJ2-5; D is unclear. The CDR3 runs to 13 residues. The V gene's germline CDR1 is LNHDA and CDR2 SQIVND (reference sequence). V lost 3 bases to trimming and J lost 1 base, with 6 bases between them. The CDR3 nucleotides are TGTGCCAGTAGTATGCTAATCCAAGAGACCCAGTACTTC. As protein: CASSMLIQETQYF. The full variable domain, in which reference TRBV19 and TRBJ2-5 provide the parts outside the CDR3, is DGGITQSPKYLFRKEGQNVTLSCEQNLNHDAMYWYRQDPGQGLRLIYYSQIVNDFQKGDIAEGYSVSREKKESFPLTVTSAQKNPTAFYLCASSMLIQETQYFGPGTRLLVL.

The genes are TRBV4-1 and TRBJ1-5; tentative D call: TRBD1 (6 bases). V lost 0 bases, J lost 4 bases, and 13 bases lay in between. CDR3 length: 16 residues. Per the germline V gene, CDR1 is MGHRA and CDR2 is YSYEKL. This CDR3 reads CASSQDVGHLNQPQHF. In nucleotides, the CDR3 is TGCGCCAGCAGCCAAGACGTGGGACACCTGAATCAGCCCCAGCATTTT.

V and J are TRBV6-5 and TRBJ1-2, with 8 bases lining up with TRBD1. Germline V gene lookup returns CDR1 MNHEY and CDR2 SVGAGI. This CDR3 has 14 amino acids. V shed 4 bases, J shed 5 bases, and the junction held 6 bases outside the gene matches. The CDR3 here is CASSWAGTGYGYTF. The CDR3 nucleotides read TGTGCCAGCAGTTGGGCCGGGACAGGATATGGCTACACCTTC.